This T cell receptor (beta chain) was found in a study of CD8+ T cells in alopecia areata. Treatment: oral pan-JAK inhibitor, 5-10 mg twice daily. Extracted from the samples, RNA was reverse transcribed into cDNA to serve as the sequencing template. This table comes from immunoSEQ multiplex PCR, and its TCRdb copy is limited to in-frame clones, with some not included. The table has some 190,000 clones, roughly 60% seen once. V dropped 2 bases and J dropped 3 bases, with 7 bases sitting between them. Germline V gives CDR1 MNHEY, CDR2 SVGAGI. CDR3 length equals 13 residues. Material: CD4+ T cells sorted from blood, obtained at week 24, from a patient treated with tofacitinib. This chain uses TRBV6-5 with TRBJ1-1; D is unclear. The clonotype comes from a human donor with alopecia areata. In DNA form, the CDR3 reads TGTGCCAGCAGTTACGGGTTAGACACTGAAGCTTTCTTT. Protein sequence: CASSYGLDTEAFF.